These 6 T cell receptor beta chains came from one sample sequenced in a study of blood T cell repertoires in COVID-19. TCRdb's copy holds only in-frame clones and misses some; the assay was immunoSEQ multiplex PCR. Found here are approximately 100,000 clones, 75% to 85% of them singletons; the top ten hold roughly a quarter. The source material was peripheral blood. The receptors were sampled from a man aged 70 or older with acute or convalescent COVID-19.

This chain connects TRBV6-5 to TRBJ2-7, with TRBD1 identical over 8 bases. CDR1 is MNHEY and CDR2 is SVGAGI in the germline V gene. This CDR3 is built from 14 residues. Trimming at V came to 4 bases and at J to 0 bases, leaving 2 bases not matched to a gene. The CDR3 region is CASSWGQASYEQYF. In DNA, the CDR3 is TGTGCCAGCAGTTGGGGACAGGCCTCCTACGAGCAGTACTTC.

This clone was found once. V is TRBV27 and J is TRBJ1-2; D is unclear. The germline CDR1 and CDR2 sequences are MNHEY and SMNVEV (reference sequence). The CDR3 totals 15 residues. Trimming took 1 base from V and 3 from J, leaving 12 bases between them. The CDR3: CASSLWAESHYGYTF. The CDR3 DNA reads as TGTGCCAGCAGTTTATGGGCAGAATCCCACTATGGCTACACCTTC.

The gene calls are TRBV9 and TRBJ2-3; TRBD2 aligns across 7 bases. The J segment lost 5 bases and the V segment lost 3 bases, leaving 12 bases of the junction unmatched. This CDR3 spans 16 amino acids. The germline gives CDR1 SGDLS, CDR2 YYNGEE. This chain's CDR3 is CASSGLAPWEGDTQYF. As DNA, the CDR3 is TGTGCCAGCAGCGGACTAGCTCCATGGGAGGGAGATACGCAGTATTTT.

This sequence joins TRBV19 and TRBJ1-5, with 7 bases that match TRBD1. V gave up 5 bases and J gave up 4 bases; unmatched junction bases: 2. The CDR3 loop spans 13 amino acids. Germline values: CDR1 LNHDA, CDR2 SQIVND (reference sequence). The DNA for the CDR3 is TGTGCCAGTAGTCAACAGGGGAATCAGCCCCAGCATTTT. Amino acids: CASSQQGNQPQHF.

This clone was counted once. The CDR3: CASSQDHLRGYEQFF. The CDR3 nucleotides read TGCGCCAGCAGCCAAGATCACTTGCGGGGTTATGAGCAGTTCTTC. The V gene is TRBV4-3, the J gene TRBJ2-1; D might be TRBD2 (6 bases). CDR1 and CDR2 (germline): LGHNA, YSLEER. The CDR3 runs to 15 residues. V was pared by 0 bases and J by 8 bases, with 14 bases between.

The CDR3 DNA follows: TGTGCCAGCACCCCGACTAGCGCCCCGTCAGACGAGCAGTACTTC. This translates into CASTPTSAPSDEQYF. V usage is TRBV6-5 and J usage is TRBJ2-7, with TRBD2 identical over 8 bases. Losses at the gene ends were 7 bases for V and 5 bases for J; bases not matched to a gene: 13. Per germline, CDR1 MNHEY and CDR2 SVGAGI. This CDR3 comprises 15 residues.